The 32 T cell receptor beta chains reported below all come from one sample, sequenced in a study of early T cells in non-severe SARS-CoV-2 infection. TCRdb ran MiXCR on the 5' RACE reads and lists one entry per CDR3 protein. The sample records roughly 58,000 distinct CDR3 sequences, approximately 12% being singletons. The sample taken for sequencing was whole blood. The receptors come from an adult who was a healthcare worker with PCR-confirmed SARS-CoV-2 infection or an uninfected control (not recorded which).

Only a few counts were recorded for this clonotype. CDR3 in amino acids: CSAAAKTRAAWNIQYF. The DNA of the CDR3 is TGCAGTGCCGCCGCCAAGACTAGGGCCGCGTGGAACATTCAGTACTTC. V gene TRBV20-1 combines with J gene TRBJ2-4; possible D gene TRBD2, 6 bases. V was cut by 6 bases and J by 7 bases, with 25 bases left in between. Germline-derived CDR1 and CDR2 are DFQATT and SNEGSKA (reference sequence). The CDR3 runs 16 residues.

This clonotype turned up a few times. The gene calls are TRBV6-1 and TRBJ1-1; possible D gene TRBD1, 6 bases. Germline V CDR1 and CDR2: MNHNS, SASEGT. The V and J ends lost 7 bases and 1 base respectively, with 13 bases between them. CDR3 size: 14 residues. In DNA, the CDR3 is TGTGCCAGCATCCCGGGACATCAGAACACTGAAGCTTTCTTT. It codes for CASIPGHQNTEAFF.

This clonotype was found many times. The CDR3 DNA reads TGTGCCAGCAGCATACTCGGACAGACACTCGCTTCTAACACTGAAGCTTTCTTT. It specifies CASSILGQTLASNTEAFF. The chain combines TRBV28 with TRBJ1-1, with D tentatively TRBD1 (6 bases). With 6 bases removed from V and 2 bases from J, the gap between germline ends came to 25 bases. The CDR3 runs to 18 residues. CDR1 and CDR2 (germline): MDHEN, SYDVKM. Combining the CDR3 with reference TRBV28 and TRBJ1-1 gives the whole variable domain DVKVTQSSRYLVKRTGEKVFLECVQDMDHENMFWYRQDPGLGLRLIYFSYDVKMKEKGDIPEGYSVSREKKERFSLILESASTNQTSMYLCASSILGQTLASNTEAFFGQGTRLTVV.

This clonotype was detected a few times. This chain joins TRBV7-3 and TRBJ2-2; no reliable D call. CDR3 length: 13 residues. The V end was cut by 2 bases, the J end by 3 bases, with 4 bases between. Germline-derived CDR1 and CDR2 are SGHTA and FQGTGA. DNA for the CDR3: TGTGCCAGCAGCTTATACGACACCGGGGAGCTGTTTTTT. It encodes CASSLYDTGELFF.

For the CDR3, the DNA is TGTGCCAGCAGTCGACAGGGCCCCACTGAAGCTTTCTTT. Encoded protein: CASSRQGPTEAFF. V usage is TRBV12-3 or TRBV12-4 and J usage is TRBJ1-1; 7 nucleotides line up with TRBD1. The CDR3 is 13 amino acids. V trimming: 5 bases; J trimming: 4 bases; junction bases outside the gene matches: 4.

This clonotype appeared a few times. CDR3 DNA: TGTGCCTGGATGGGACCCCGGACGGGGCAAGAGACCCAGTACTTC. As protein: CAWMGPRTGQETQYF. The chain carries TRBV30 and TRBJ2-5; D may match TRBD1 or TRBD2 (5 bases each). The CDR3 runs to 15 residues. Looked up from germline, CDR1 is GTSNPN and CDR2 is SVGIG (reference sequence). Trimming left V 4 bases short and J 2 bases short, with 17 bases between.

This clonotype was picked up many times. This chain uses TRBV29-1 with TRBJ1-2, with D tentatively TRBD1 (5 bases). Trimming removed 6 bases from V and 0 bases from J, with 14 bases in between. The CDR3 consists of 14 residues. Germline lookup yields CDR1 SQVTM and CDR2 ANQGSEA. The DNA for the CDR3 is TGCAGCGTCGCGGGACGTCTTTCTAACTATGGCTACACCTTC. Amino acids: CSVAGRLSNYGYTF.

The chain employs TRBV7-2 and TRBJ2-4; D is unclear. CDR1 SGHTA and CDR2 FQGNSA come from the germline V gene. Trimming pared 5 bases from V and 13 bases from J, leaving 12 bases between. CDR3 length: 11 residues. Written as DNA, the CDR3 is TGTGCCAGCAGCCCCCTAACGCGGCAGTACTTC. It translates to CASSPLTRQYF.

This clonotype has a handful of counts. V and J are TRBV4-3 and TRBJ2-7, with no clear D. The CDR3 covers 14 residues. V dropped 0 bases and J dropped 1 base, with 7 bases sitting between them. CDR1 is LGHNA, CDR2 YSLEER, per germline. This chain's CDR3 is CASSQDRLSYEQYF. CDR3 coding DNA: TGCGCCAGCAGCCAAGATCGGCTATCCTACGAGCAGTACTTC.

This clonotype has more than one count but fewer than ten. The rearrangement uses TRBV4-2 and TRBJ2-3, with 9 positions matching TRBD2. J lost 6 bases, V lost 0 bases, and 10 bases had no gene match. CDR1 LGHNA and CDR2 YNFKEQ come from the germline V gene. The CDR3 has 17 residues. The DNA for the CDR3 is TGTGCCAGCAGCCAAGAAGTCAGCGGGGGGCTGGTGGATACGCAGTATTTT. This encodes CASSQEVSGGLVDTQYF.

This clonotype appeared a few times. This rearrangement joins TRBV29-1 to TRBJ2-1; 8 positions match TRBD1. CDR3 size: 13 residues. CDR1 is SQVTM, CDR2 ANQGSEA, per germline. The trim removed 7 bases at V and 3 bases at J, leaving 5 bases unmatched. Here the CDR3 reads CSGIDRGYNEQFF. In DNA, the CDR3 is TGCAGCGGAATCGACAGGGGCTACAATGAGCAGTTCTTC.

A few counts support this clonotype. This sequence joins TRBV7-9 and TRBJ1-5; no reliable D call. Germline V lookup: CDR1 SEHNR, CDR2 FQNEAQ (reference sequence). V was clipped by 1 base and J by 0 bases, with 4 bases between them. This CDR3 contains 14 residues. CDR3 in amino acids: CASSLGDSNQPQHF. DNA of the CDR3: TGTGCCAGCAGCTTAGGAGATAGCAATCAGCCCCAGCATTTT.

As to this clonotype: This may come from a read error, since a much larger clone is one base off. The chain employs TRBV20-1 and TRBJ1-6, with 7 bases aligning to TRBD1. Germline trimming cut 3 bases from V and 10 bases from J; bases unmatched to any gene: 12. CDR1 and CDR2 from the germline V gene are DFQATT and SNEGSKA (reference sequence). The CDR3 is 15 residues long. The CDR3 loop is CSASSGTVRGSPLHF. CDR3 nucleotide sequence: TGCAGTGCTAGTTCCGGGACAGTCCGGGGGTCACCCCTCCACTTT.

The rearrangement uses TRBV6-5 and TRBJ1-4; possible D gene TRBD1, 5 bases. Germline V gives CDR1 MNHEY, CDR2 SVGAGI. The CDR3 has 15 residues. V was trimmed by 3 bases and J by 7 bases, leaving 15 bases between them. The CDR3 loop is CASSYSPWGSEKLFF. The CDR3 nucleotides read TGTGCCAGCAGTTATAGTCCCTGGGGGAGTGAAAAACTGTTTTTT.

The rearrangement joins TRBV29-1 to TRBJ1-4; TRBD1 matches 7 bases. The V gene's germline CDR1 is SQVTM and CDR2 ANQGSEA. V gave up 6 bases and J gave up 1 base; unmatched junction bases: 2. This CDR3 is built from 13 residues. CDR3 sequence: CSVWDRTNEKLFF. CDR3 DNA: TGCAGCGTCTGGGACAGAACTAATGAAAAACTGTTTTTT.

CDR3 protein: CASSPWGSNGNTIYF. The CDR3, as DNA: TGTGCCAGCAGCCCGTGGGGGTCTAATGGAAACACCATATATTTT. V is TRBV5-6 and J is TRBJ1-3, with D possibly TRBD1 on 5 matching bases. Looked up from germline, CDR1 is SGHDT and CDR2 is YYEEEE. Trimming cost V 4 bases and J 3 bases, with 14 bases left between them. This CDR3 comprises 15 residues. Full variable domain (rest looked up from reference TRBV5-6 and TRBJ1-3): DAGVTQSPTHLIKTRGQQVTLRCSPKSGHDTVSWYQQALGQGPQFIFQYYEEEERQRGNFPDRFSGHQFPNYSSELNVNALLLGDSALYLCASSPWGSNGNTIYFGEGSWLTVV.

The V gene is TRBV5-8, the J gene TRBJ1-5, with D maybe TRBD1 (5 bases). The germline V and J ends were trimmed by 4 bases and 9 bases, with 17 bases remaining between them. Per the germline V gene, CDR1 is SGHTS and CDR2 is YDEGEE. The CDR3 sequence is 14 residues long. DNA of the CDR3: TGTGCCAGCAGCCTTTCAGGGTTGCAGGGGCCCCAGCATTTT. This codes for CASSLSGLQGPQHF.

At least ten counts were recorded for this clonotype. V is TRBV20-1 and J is TRBJ2-1; 11 positions match TRBD2. Looked up from germline, CDR1 is DFQATT and CDR2 is SNEGSKA (reference sequence). After removal of 5 bases from V and 4 bases from J, the junction contained 7 bases not matched to a gene. The CDR3 consists of 15 residues. CDR3 coding DNA: TGCAGTGCTTCGATAGCGGGGGGGAGGTACAATGAGCAGTTCTTC. It translates to CSASIAGGRYNEQFF.

This clonotype was seen a few times. This rearrangement joins TRBV20-1 to TRBJ1-1; D uncertain. Germline V lookup: CDR1 DFQATT, CDR2 SNEGSKA (reference sequence). Trimming removed 4 bases at V and 0 bases at J, with 12 bases between. The CDR3 is 14 amino acids. The CDR3 sequence: CSAILPLVNTEAFF. The CDR3 nucleotides are TGCAGTGCTATCTTACCATTGGTGAACACTGAAGCTTTCTTT.

This chain connects TRBV5-6 to TRBJ1-1, with 8 nucleotides matching TRBD1. This CDR3 has 17 amino acids. The germline V gene encodes CDR1 SGHDT and CDR2 YYEEEE. The trim removed 0 bases at V and 0 bases at J, leaving 7 bases unmatched. The chain's CDR3 is CASSLDLDRGMNTEAFF. CDR3 DNA: TGTGCCAGCAGCTTGGACCTAGACAGGGGTATGAACACTGAAGCTTTCTTT.

This clonotype was picked up a small number of times. J is TRBJ1-2 and V is TRBV6-5; D uncertain. The V gene's germline CDR1 is MNHEY and CDR2 SVGAGI. The CDR3 spans 14 residues. V was cut by 5 bases and J by 1 base, with 11 bases left in between. Here the CDR3 reads CASSPVGGNYGYTF. CDR3 coding DNA: TGTGCCAGCAGTCCGGTGGGAGGTAACTATGGCTACACCTTC.

In DNA, the CDR3 is TGCGCCAGCAGCTTGTTGTTTTGGAAGTTTTACAATGAGCAGTTCTTC. The encoded protein is CASSLLFWKFYNEQFF. The rearrangement joins TRBV5-1 to TRBJ2-1; D gene uncertain. CDR3 length: 16 residues. Germline loops: CDR1 SGHRS, CDR2 YFSETQ. Trimming shortened V by 1 base and J by 4 bases, and 15 bases separated the two germline ends.

The chain combines TRBV6-2 or TRBV6-3 with TRBJ2-4; D call uncertain. Deletions cut 0 bases from V and 7 bases from J, with 13 bases between. This CDR3 region has 15 residues. Germline V gene data show CDR1 as MNHEY and CDR2 as SVGEGT. The CDR3 nucleotides are TGTGCCAGCAGTTACTCGACACAAGGGCACAACATTCAGTACTTC. As protein: CASSYSTQGHNIQYF.

The chain employs TRBV7-8 and TRBJ2-7; 7 positions match TRBD1. The CDR3 is made up of 14 amino acids. Germline V gene lookup returns CDR1 SGHVS and CDR2 FQNEAQ. V shed 3 bases, J shed 3 bases, and the junction held 5 bases outside the gene matches. In DNA form, the CDR3 reads TGTGCCAGCAGCTTCCGGGACAGCAACTACGAGCAGTACTTC. Translating it yields CASSFRDSNYEQYF.

As concerns this clonotype: A much larger clone is a single base away; this may be a read error. V usage is TRBV5-1 and J usage is TRBJ2-7; D may be TRBD2 (6 bases). The CDR3 runs 15 residues. The germline V gene encodes CDR1 SGHRS and CDR2 YFSETQ. CDR3 sequence reads: CANSLRRDGPYEQYF. DNA of the CDR3: TGCGCCAACAGCTTGCGGAGGGACGGTCCCTACGAGCAGTACTTC.

This clonotype was seen repeatedly, ten times or more. The rearrangement joins TRBV20-1 to TRBJ1-4; 7 bases are a match to TRBD1. With V trimmed by 6 bases and J by 9 bases, 10 bases remained unmatched. The CDR3 has 13 residues. Germline CDR1 is DFQATT and CDR2 is SNEGSKA (reference sequence). The CDR3 protein is CSAVGGDEKKLFF. In DNA, the CDR3 is TGCAGTGCGGTAGGGGGCGACGAGAAAAAACTGTTTTTT.

In this sample, this clonotype turned up a few times. Here the CDR3 reads CASSLELGRVTSTDTQYF. DNA for the CDR3: TGTGCCAGCAGCTTAGAATTGGGGCGGGTAACTAGCACAGATACGCAGTATTTT. The chain couples TRBV7-2 to TRBJ2-3; D is possibly TRBD1 or TRBD2 (5 bases each). Trimming removed 1 base at V and 0 bases at J, with 17 bases between. CDR1 and CDR2 from the germline V gene are SGHTA and FQGNSA. The CDR3 spans 18 residues.

The chain is built from TRBV6-2 or TRBV6-3 and TRBJ2-2, with 8 nucleotides matching TRBD1. CDR3 size: 15 residues. The trim removed 6 bases at V and 0 bases at J, leaving 3 bases unmatched. Germline V gene lookup returns CDR1 MNHEY and CDR2 SVGEGT. CDR3 sequence reads: CASSHRGANTGELFF. The CDR3 coding sequence is TGTGCCAGCAGCCACAGGGGGGCGAACACCGGGGAGCTGTTTTTT.

The CDR3 sequence: CSASLREPYEQYF. The CDR3 bases are TGCAGTGCTAGTTTGCGGGAACCCTACGAGCAGTACTTC. The V gene is TRBV20-1, the J gene TRBJ2-7; TRBD2 might be the D (6 bases). The V end was cut by 3 bases, the J end by 2 bases, with 11 bases between. This CDR3 has 13 amino acids. Germline values: CDR1 DFQATT, CDR2 SNEGSKA (reference sequence).

This clonotype was observed at least ten times. The chain employs TRBV10-1 and TRBJ2-1; TRBD1 is a possible D gene (5 bases). Germline lookup yields CDR1 WNHNN and CDR2 SYGVQD (reference sequence). The V gene lost 5 bases and the J gene lost 8 bases, with 13 bases spanning the gap. The CDR3 loop spans 13 amino acids. The CDR3 DNA reads TGCGCCAGCAGTTTTGGGCCAGGGTATGAGCAGTTCTTC. Translated: CASSFGPGYEQFF.

This clonotype was recorded at least ten times. V usage is TRBV18 and J usage is TRBJ2-1; D gene unclear. Germline CDR1 reads KGHSH; CDR2 reads LQKENI. The CDR3 sequence is 13 residues long. The V end lost 2 bases, the J end lost 9 bases, and 11 bases lay between the germline ends. The CDR3 coding sequence is TGTGCCAGCTCACCAATTACGTCCAGTGAGCAGTTCTTC. It yields the protein CASSPITSSEQFF.

In its sample, this clonotype was seen a few times. At one of its ends the junction is not consistent with the germline gene, which may arise from a read error. The chain joins TRBV9 to TRBJ2-5, with 8 bases fitting TRBD2. CDR1 is SGDLS, CDR2 YYNGEE, per germline. The CDR3 has 14 amino acids. Here the CDR3 reads CVSGGRRGGETQYF. Here the CDR3 DNA reads TGTGTCAGCGGCGGGAGGCGTGGCGGGGAGACCCAGTACTTC.